The rows below give T cell receptor beta chains drawn from one sample of a study of beta chain features in type 1 diabetes. The data were produced by immunoSEQ multiplex PCR, yet TCRdb's version contains in-frame clones alone and is incomplete. Among about 470,000 clones listed, roughly 31% were seen once. The sample was naive CD4+ T cells from blood. These receptors were taken from a man between 18 and 29 years old in good health. Both conserved end residues are part of each CDR3. A D gene is named only where the DNA matches it firmly. The size field is filled for only some rows; it gives once, few, many or a size class.

v_gene: TRBV15
d_gene: NA
j_gene: TRBJ2-1
abundance: NA
CDR3aa: CATSRTIREVTHNEQFF
CDR3nt: TGTGCCACCAGCCGAACGATCAGGGAGGTTACCCACAATGAGCAGTTCTTC

v_gene: TRBV5-1
d_gene: NA
j_gene: TRBJ2-1
abundance: few
CDR3aa: CASSLAQGNEQFF
CDR3nt: TGCGCCAGCAGCTTGGCGCAGGGCAATGAGCAGTTCTTC

v_gene: TRBV18
d_gene: NA
j_gene: TRBJ2-5
abundance: NA
CDR3aa: CASSRSQETQYF
CDR3nt: TGTGCCAGCTCAAGGTCCCAAGAGACCCAGTACTTC

v_gene: TRBV30
d_gene: NA
j_gene: TRBJ2-3
abundance: NA
CDR3aa: CAWGPTVAQYF
CDR3nt: TGTGCCTGGGGACCGACTGTAGCGCAGTATTTT

v_gene: TRBV9
d_gene: NA
j_gene: TRBJ1-2
abundance: NA
CDR3aa: CASSTRVGGYGYTF
CDR3nt: TGTGCCAGCAGCACCCGGGTAGGGGGCTATGGCTACACCTTC

v_gene: TRBV27
d_gene: TRBD2
j_gene: TRBJ2-7
abundance: few
CDR3aa: CASRMRGSYEQYF
CDR3nt: TGTGCCAGCAGAATGCGGGGGTCCTACGAGCAGTACTTC

v_gene: TRBV20-1
d_gene: NA
j_gene: TRBJ1-2
abundance: few
CDR3aa: CSGDLGYGYTF
CDR3nt: TGCAGTGGGGACCTAGGGTATGGCTACACCTTC

v_gene: TRBV29-1
d_gene: TRBD1
j_gene: TRBJ2-5
abundance: few
CDR3aa: CSVLRTGKETQYF
CDR3nt: TGCAGCGTACTCAGGACAGGGAAGGAGACCCAGTACTTC

v_gene: TRBV25-1
d_gene: TRBD1
j_gene: TRBJ1-1
abundance: NA
CDR3aa: CASSTTGTAEAFF
CDR3nt: TGTGCCAGCAGTACGACAGGGACGGCCGAAGCTTTCTTT

v_gene: TRBV5-4
d_gene: NA
j_gene: TRBJ2-3
abundance: NA
CDR3aa: CASSLGGTQYF
CDR3nt: TGTGCCAGCAGCTTGGGTGGCACGCAGTATTTT

v_gene: TRBV7-2
d_gene: NA
j_gene: TRBJ2-7
abundance: NA
CDR3aa: CASSQVGYEQYF
CDR3nt: TGTGCCAGCAGCCAAGTTGGCTACGAGCAGTACTTC

v_gene: TRBV11-2
d_gene: NA
j_gene: TRBJ2-7
abundance: NA
CDR3aa: CASSFERGLYEQYF
CDR3nt: TGTGCCAGCAGCTTTGAACGGGGGCTCTACGAGCAGTACTTC

v_gene: TRBV5-1
d_gene: TRBD2
j_gene: TRBJ2-3
abundance: few
CDR3aa: CASRLGLAGGDTQYF
CDR3nt: TGCGCCAGCAGACTTGGACTAGCGGGAGGAGATACGCAGTATTTT

v_gene: TRBV30
d_gene: TRBD1
j_gene: TRBJ1-2
abundance: few
CDR3aa: CAWSDTGTAYGYTF
CDR3nt: TGTGCCTGGAGCGACACCGGGACAGCCTATGGCTACACCTTC

v_gene: TRBV30
d_gene: NA
j_gene: TRBJ1-1
abundance: NA
CDR3aa: CAWSVSPNTEAFF
CDR3nt: TGTGCCTGGAGTGTAAGCCCGAACACTGAAGCTTTCTTT

v_gene: TRBV9
d_gene: NA
j_gene: TRBJ1-1
abundance: NA
CDR3aa: CASGTGNTEAFF
CDR3nt: TGTGCCAGCGGCACTGGGAACACTGAAGCTTTCTTT

v_gene: TRBV29-1
d_gene: TRBD1
j_gene: TRBJ1-2
abundance: few
CDR3aa: CSVVYRTGGYGYTF
CDR3nt: TGCAGCGTTGTTTATAGGACAGGGGGCTATGGCTACACCTTC

v_gene: TRBV29-1
d_gene: TRBD2
j_gene: TRBJ2-5
abundance: few
CDR3aa: CSVVAGPGETQYF
CDR3nt: TGCAGCGTTGTAGCGGGCCCTGGGGAGACCCAGTACTTC

v_gene: TRBV30
d_gene: NA
j_gene: TRBJ2-5
abundance: few
CDR3aa: CAWSHRQVQETQYF
CDR3nt: TGTGCCTGGAGCCACCGGCAAGTCCAAGAGACCCAGTACTTC

v_gene: TRBV29-1
d_gene: TRBD1
j_gene: TRBJ1-4
abundance: NA
CDR3aa: CSVARDRGSDEKLFF
CDR3nt: TGCAGCGTTGCCCGAGACAGGGGGTCGGATGAAAAACTGTTTTTT

v_gene: TRBV29-1
d_gene: TRBD1
j_gene: TRBJ1-1
abundance: few
CDR3aa: CSVGRLFGTGFVTEAFF
CDR3nt: TGCAGCGTTGGAAGGTTATTTGGGACAGGGTTCGTCACTGAAGCTTTCTTT

v_gene: TRBV5-5
d_gene: NA
j_gene: TRBJ2-7
abundance: NA
CDR3aa: CASSLLPAYEQYF
CDR3nt: TGTGCCAGCAGCTTGCTTCCGGCCTACGAGCAGTACTTC

v_gene: TRBV29-1
d_gene: NA
j_gene: TRBJ1-1
abundance: few
CDR3aa: CSVSRAGGVITEAFF
CDR3nt: TGCAGCGTATCTCGCGCGGGAGGGGTGATCACTGAAGCTTTCTTT

v_gene: TRBV7-9
d_gene: NA
j_gene: TRBJ2-6
abundance: NA
CDR3aa: CASSSTAGANVLTF
CDR3nt: TGTGCCAGCAGCTCGACAGCTGGGGCCAACGTCCTGACTTTC

v_gene: TRBV29-1
d_gene: NA
j_gene: TRBJ1-2
abundance: NA
CDR3aa: CSVEGETGGGRKDGYTF
CDR3nt: TGCAGCGTTGAGGGAGAAACCGGCGGGGGGAGGAAGGATGGCTACACCTTC

v_gene: TRBV27
d_gene: TRBD2
j_gene: TRBJ2-1
abundance: few
CDR3aa: CASRRGSAYNEQFF
CDR3nt: TGTGCCAGCAGGCGGGGGAGCGCGTACAATGAGCAGTTCTTC

v_gene: TRBV7-2
d_gene: NA
j_gene: TRBJ1-4
abundance: NA
CDR3aa: CASSLYYRARNEKLFF
CDR3nt: TGTGCCAGCAGCTTATATTATCGGGCCCGAAATGAAAAACTGTTTTTT

v_gene: TRBV9
d_gene: TRBD1
j_gene: TRBJ2-6
abundance: NA
CDR3aa: CASSAQGALLANVLTF
CDR3nt: TGTGCCAGCAGCGCCCAGGGGGCTCTGTTGGCCAACGTCCTGACTTTC

v_gene: TRBV4-3
d_gene: NA
j_gene: TRBJ1-2
abundance: NA
CDR3aa: CASSQGTWSGYGYTF
CDR3nt: TGCGCCAGCAGCCAGGGTACCTGGTCTGGATATGGCTACACCTTC

v_gene: TRBV7-2
d_gene: TRBD1
j_gene: TRBJ2-4
abundance: NA
CDR3aa: CASSPRTGGAKNIQYF
CDR3nt: TGTGCCAGCAGCCCCAGGACAGGGGGCGCCAAAAACATTCAGTACTTC

v_gene: TRBV29-1
d_gene: TRBD1
j_gene: TRBJ2-7
abundance: NA
CDR3aa: CSVGDRVGNEQYF
CDR3nt: TGCAGCGTTGGGGACAGGGTGGGCAACGAGCAGTACTTC

v_gene: TRBV5-4
d_gene: NA
j_gene: TRBJ2-2
abundance: NA
CDR3aa: CASSSREAGELFF
CDR3nt: TGTGCCAGCAGCTCCAGGGAGGCCGGGGAGCTGTTTTTT

v_gene: TRBV30
d_gene: NA
j_gene: TRBJ1-1
abundance: NA
CDR3aa: CASGLWGTEAFF
CDR3nt: TGTGCCTCGGGCCTTTGGGGGACTGAAGCTTTCTTT

v_gene: TRBV14
d_gene: TRBD2
j_gene: TRBJ2-7
abundance: few
CDR3aa: CASSPRTSGDDEQYF
CDR3nt: TGTGCCAGCAGCCCCCGGACTAGCGGGGACGACGAGCAGTACTTC

v_gene: TRBV30
d_gene: NA
j_gene: TRBJ2-2
abundance: NA
CDR3aa: CAWSWHSRNTGELFF
CDR3nt: TGTGCCTGGAGTTGGCACTCGAGGAACACCGGGGAGCTGTTTTTT

v_gene: TRBV5-4
d_gene: NA
j_gene: TRBJ2-7
abundance: few
CDR3aa: CASSESAGSEQYF
CDR3nt: TGTGCCAGCAGCGAATCAGCGGGTAGCGAGCAGTACTTC

v_gene: TRBV25-1
d_gene: NA
j_gene: TRBJ2-3
abundance: few
CDR3aa: CASSEADTQYF
CDR3nt: TGTGCCAGCAGTGAAGCAGATACGCAGTATTTT

v_gene: TRBV29-1
d_gene: NA
j_gene: TRBJ2-1
abundance: NA
CDR3aa: CSGDQNNEQFF
CDR3nt: TGCAGCGGGGACCAGAACAATGAGCAGTTCTTC

v_gene: TRBV7-2
d_gene: NA
j_gene: TRBJ1-5
abundance: NA
CDR3aa: CASSLQNSNQPQHF
CDR3nt: TGTGCCAGCAGCTTACAGAATAGCAATCAGCCCCAGCATTTT

v_gene: TRBV30
d_gene: NA
j_gene: TRBJ2-1
abundance: NA
CDR3aa: CAWRSVDEQFF
CDR3nt: TGTGCCTGGAGAAGTGTTGATGAGCAGTTCTTC